Sequencing of this T cell receptor beta chain was carried out in a study of PD-1 blockade in classical Hodgkin lymphoma (dated by TCRdb to the early 2020s). Some background on the complete study: Nivolumab dosing was 3 mg/kg intravenously every 2 weeks, continuing until either disease progression or unacceptable toxicity. To define a peripheral blood immune signature of response to PD-1 blockade in classical Hodgkin lymphoma, the study combined TCR beta sequencing with CyTOF.

Genomic DNA was isolated using the Qiagen DNeasy kit from unsorted PBMCs as well as from negatively selected CD4+ and CD8+ fractions. Amplification of TCR beta CDR3 regions was done by immunoSEQ multiplex PCR with primers that anneal to V and J segments. Amplification bias was minimized using a synthetic immune receptor repertoire, and residual bias was removed computationally after sequencing. The authors' pipeline ran thus. Custom Python scripts were used to quantify repertoire diversity as the Shannon entropy index. Unsorted, CD4+ and CD8+ repertoires were analyzed separately, except in combined analyses where CD4+ and CD8+ sequences were merged in silico. A clone counted as expanded when the clone's frequency after treatment rose at least 2-fold relative to C1D1, and clones undetected at baseline were given a pseudocount of 0.5. Singleton clones were defined as clones with 0 or 1 copy at C1D1, and non-singleton clones were defined as clones with 2 or more copies. Clones expanded in unsorted samples were labelled as CD4+, CD8+ or unknown by matching protein sequences in sorted samples from the same patient. Wilcoxon tests were applied to paired samples to test diversity changes from C1D1 to C4D1. TCRdb limited this immuneACCESS table to in-frame rearrangements with V and J called. A share of clones is missing; checked studies link under half to unresolved V genes, and the rest is unexplained. For V, J and clone size, that table is used; D and trimming come from the DNA. The sample data list 95,000 or so clones, and 75% to 90% of these were observed just once. 9% to 15% of the sample is in the top ten clones.

Points on this clone: The antigen this receptor binds is unknown. No base quality values were provided; no much bigger clone lies one nucleotide off.

Including cysteine and phenylalanine, the CDR3 has 14 amino acids. Just CDR3 DNA is preserved here, 42 bases in frame from base 1. Here V drops 8 bases and J drops 7 bases, and the junction holds 4 bases not matched to any gene. Based on the germline V gene (reference sequence), the CDR1 and CDR2 sequences are LNHDA and SQIVND. Overall results and qualifications from the work: Trial patients achieving complete response had baseline diversity similar to newly diagnosed patients, whereas partial responders and progressors had significantly lower diversity. CD4+ but not CD8+ TCR diversity rose significantly by C4D1 (p=0.0027 vs p=0.16), most apparent in complete responders (p=0.02). Newly diagnosed patients were reported to have lower baseline TCR diversity than healthy donors, and relapsed/refractory patients were reported to have lower baseline TCR diversity still. Lower diversity was observed in patients in whom nivolumab was started less than 1 year after ASCT, and these patients were excluded from later analyses so that confounding by immune reconstitution would be avoided. The study was limited to a single clinical trial cohort, and causes of repertoire differences, possibly disease activity or prior therapy, remained undefined.

The time point label of this sample denotes: cycle 1 day 1 (C1D1), immediately before nivolumab initiation. Every trial patient had relapsed following autologous stem cell transplantation, and prior brentuximab vedotin exposure was what differed among cohorts A, B and C. The trial cohort comprised 56 patients with relapsed/refractory classical Hodgkin lymphoma whose best overall responses were complete response, partial response or progressive disease. In the multi-cohort phase II CheckMate 205 trial, trial patients received single-agent nivolumab. An independent review committee assessed best overall response using the 2007 International Working Group response criteria. Trial PBMCs were collected immediately before nivolumab initiation (C1D1) and during therapy at cycle 2 day 1 and cycle 4 day 1. Peripheral blood was collected in 8 mL Vacutainer Cell Preparation Tubes, from which PBMCs were isolated by centrifugation and then cryopreserved.

This clonotype was sampled from a human donor with classical Hodgkin lymphoma. The rearrangement combines TRBV19 with TRBJ2-1, and 14 bases in between align with TRBD2. The starting material was peripheral blood mononuclear cells (PBMCs), obtained at baseline. The CDR3 reads as follows: CASRGLAGVNEQFF. The DNA sequence is given as TGTGCCAGTCGGGGACTAGCGGGAGTTAATGAGCAGTTCTTC.